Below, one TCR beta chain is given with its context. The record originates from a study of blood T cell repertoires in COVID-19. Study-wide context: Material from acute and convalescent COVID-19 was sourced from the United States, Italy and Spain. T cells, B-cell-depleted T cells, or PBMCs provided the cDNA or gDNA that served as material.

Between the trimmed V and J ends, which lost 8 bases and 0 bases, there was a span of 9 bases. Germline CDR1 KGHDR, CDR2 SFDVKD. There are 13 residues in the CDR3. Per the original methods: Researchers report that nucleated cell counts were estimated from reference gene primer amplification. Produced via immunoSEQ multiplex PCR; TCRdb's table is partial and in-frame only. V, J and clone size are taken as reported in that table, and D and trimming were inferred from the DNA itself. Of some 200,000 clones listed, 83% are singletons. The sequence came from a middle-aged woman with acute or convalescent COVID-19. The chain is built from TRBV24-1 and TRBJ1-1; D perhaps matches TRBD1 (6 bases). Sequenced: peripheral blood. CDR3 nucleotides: TGTGCCACCACAGACAGGATGAACACTGAAGCTTTCTTT. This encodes CATTDRMNTEAFF.